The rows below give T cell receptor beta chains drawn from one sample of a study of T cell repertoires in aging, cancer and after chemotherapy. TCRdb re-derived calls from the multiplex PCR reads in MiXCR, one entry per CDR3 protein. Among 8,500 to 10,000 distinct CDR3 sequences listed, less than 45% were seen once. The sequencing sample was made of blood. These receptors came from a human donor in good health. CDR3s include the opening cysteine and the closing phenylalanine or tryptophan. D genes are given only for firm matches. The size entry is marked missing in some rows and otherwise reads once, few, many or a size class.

cdr3_aa: CASSYGGSSYEQYF
cdr3_nt: TGTGCCAGCAGTTACGGCGGGAGCTCCTACGAGCAGTACTTC
j_call: TRBJ2-7
d_call: TRBD2
v_call: TRBV27
clone_size: -

cdr3_aa: CASSLTGPGPSPLHF
cdr3_nt: TGTGCCAGCAGTTTGACAGGTCCCGGCCCTTCACCCCTCCACTTT
j_call: TRBJ1-6
d_call: -
v_call: TRBV6-5
clone_size: few

cdr3_aa: CASSLGLWSSTDTQYF
cdr3_nt: TGTGCCAGCAGTTTAGGTCTCTGGTCTAGCACAGATACGCAGTATTTT
j_call: TRBJ2-3
d_call: -
v_call: TRBV12-3/TRBV12-4
clone_size: -

cdr3_aa: CASSYSRAQETQYF
cdr3_nt: TGTGCCAGCAGTTACTCAAGGGCCCAAGAGACCCAGTACTTC
j_call: TRBJ2-5
d_call: -
v_call: TRBV6-5
clone_size: few

cdr3_aa: CASSYVGATEQYF
cdr3_nt: TGTGCCAGCAGTTACGTGGGGGCAACCGAGCAGTACTTC
j_call: TRBJ2-7
d_call: -
v_call: TRBV6-2/TRBV6-3
clone_size: -

cdr3_aa: CASSFPGLAELDEQFF
cdr3_nt: TGTGCCAGCAGCTTCCCGGGACTAGCGGAGCTTGATGAGCAGTTCTTC
j_call: TRBJ2-1
d_call: TRBD2
v_call: TRBV5-4
clone_size: medium-sized

cdr3_aa: CASSLFPPGPSHEQYF
cdr3_nt: TGTGCCAGCAGCTTATTCCCGCCAGGCCCATCGCACGAGCAGTACTTC
j_call: TRBJ2-7
d_call: -
v_call: TRBV7-2
clone_size: -

cdr3_aa: CASRSWGGDSSYNEQFF
cdr3_nt: TGTGCCAGTCGGAGCTGGGGGGGAGATAGCTCCTACAATGAGCAGTTCTTC
j_call: TRBJ2-1
d_call: TRBD2
v_call: TRBV19
clone_size: once

cdr3_aa: CASSFVSGISTDTQYF
cdr3_nt: TGTGCCAGCAGCTTCGTTAGCGGGATTAGCACAGATACGCAGTATTTT
j_call: TRBJ2-3
d_call: TRBD2
v_call: TRBV7-2
clone_size: once

cdr3_aa: CASIRGGEQFF
cdr3_nt: TGTGCCAGCATACGGGGGGGTGAGCAGTTCTTC
j_call: TRBJ2-1
d_call: TRBD2
v_call: TRBV6-5
clone_size: medium-sized

cdr3_aa: CSVSGQSGANYGYTF
cdr3_nt: TGCAGCGTTTCGGGACAGTCGGGAGCTAACTATGGCTACACCTTC
j_call: TRBJ1-2
d_call: TRBD1
v_call: TRBV29-1
clone_size: medium-sized

cdr3_aa: CASSSGLRGSYEQYF
cdr3_nt: TGTGCCAGCAGTTCCGGCCTAAGAGGGTCTTACGAGCAGTACTTC
j_call: TRBJ2-7
d_call: -
v_call: TRBV12-3/TRBV12-4
clone_size: -

cdr3_aa: CASSIGTDTQYF
cdr3_nt: TGTGCCAGTAGTATAGGTACAGATACGCAGTATTTT
j_call: TRBJ2-3
d_call: -
v_call: TRBV19
clone_size: medium-sized

cdr3_aa: CSAGQSSGANVLTF
cdr3_nt: TGCAGCGCCGGACAGAGCTCTGGGGCCAACGTCCTGACTTTC
j_call: TRBJ2-6
d_call: -
v_call: TRBV29-1
clone_size: medium-sized

cdr3_aa: CSVEGLLVPDEQYF
cdr3_nt: TGCAGCGTTGAGGGGTTGTTAGTCCCCGACGAGCAGTACTTC
j_call: TRBJ2-7
d_call: -
v_call: TRBV29-1
clone_size: medium-sized

cdr3_aa: CASSTSGDPDTQYF
cdr3_nt: TGTGCCAGCAGCACTAGCGGGGACCCAGATACGCAGTATTTT
j_call: TRBJ2-3
d_call: TRBD2
v_call: TRBV5-4
clone_size: -

cdr3_aa: CASSPPGPDNEQFF
cdr3_nt: TGTGCCAGCAGTCCCCCGGGACCCGACAATGAGCAGTTCTTC
j_call: TRBJ2-1
d_call: -
v_call: TRBV27
clone_size: -

cdr3_aa: CASSLARRNEKLFF
cdr3_nt: TGTGCCAGCAGCTTGGCCCGCAGAAATGAAAAACTGTTTTTT
j_call: TRBJ1-4
d_call: -
v_call: TRBV5-6
clone_size: -

cdr3_aa: CASSSRGDLPYNEQFF
cdr3_nt: TGTGCCAGCAGCTCAAGGGGGGACTTACCCTACAATGAGCAGTTCTTC
j_call: TRBJ2-1
d_call: -
v_call: TRBV5-4
clone_size: -

cdr3_aa: CASSLARGASSYEQYF
cdr3_nt: TGTGCCAGCAGCTTAGCTCGGGGCGCAAGCTCCTACGAGCAGTACTTC
j_call: TRBJ2-7
d_call: -
v_call: TRBV7-9
clone_size: -

cdr3_aa: CASSPFTDTQYF
cdr3_nt: TGTGCCAGCAGCCCCTTTACGGATACGCAGTATTTT
j_call: TRBJ2-3
d_call: -
v_call: TRBV6-1
clone_size: few

cdr3_aa: CASSPAGADTGELFF
cdr3_nt: TGTGCCAGCTCACCAGCGGGGGCGGACACCGGGGAGCTGTTTTTT
j_call: TRBJ2-2
d_call: -
v_call: TRBV18
clone_size: -

cdr3_aa: CASSRRMTGFSEKLFF
cdr3_nt: TGTGCCAGCAGCCGCCGAATGACAGGGTTTAGTGAAAAACTGTTTTTT
j_call: TRBJ1-4
d_call: TRBD1
v_call: TRBV5-6
clone_size: -

cdr3_aa: CASSSFPDTQYF
cdr3_nt: TGTGCCAGCAGCTCGTTCCCAGATACGCAGTATTTT
j_call: TRBJ2-3
d_call: -
v_call: TRBV5-4
clone_size: medium-sized

cdr3_aa: CASSLPGTYEQYF
cdr3_nt: TGTGCCAGCAGCTTGCCAGGAACCTACGAGCAGTACTTC
j_call: TRBJ2-7
d_call: -
v_call: TRBV13
clone_size: -

cdr3_aa: CASSRTGMGYEQYF
cdr3_nt: TGTGCCAGTAGTAGGACAGGGATGGGCTACGAGCAGTACTTC
j_call: TRBJ2-7
d_call: TRBD1
v_call: TRBV19
clone_size: few

cdr3_aa: CSAVVTVGYGYTF
cdr3_nt: TGCAGCGCAGTAGTAACCGTCGGGTATGGCTACACCTTC
j_call: TRBJ1-2
d_call: -
v_call: TRBV29-1
clone_size: medium-sized

cdr3_aa: CASSYLRAATYF
cdr3_nt: TGTGCCAGCAGTTACCTTAGGGCCGCCACATACTTC
j_call: TRBJ2-4
d_call: -
v_call: TRBV6-6
clone_size: -

cdr3_aa: CASSPEASGELFF
cdr3_nt: TGTGCCAGCTCACCGGAAGCATCCGGGGAGCTGTTTTTT
j_call: TRBJ2-2
d_call: -
v_call: TRBV18
clone_size: medium-sized

cdr3_aa: CASSPLLADRITDTQYF
cdr3_nt: TGTGCCAGCAGTCCCCTACTAGCGGACCGAATCACAGATACGCAGTATTTT
j_call: TRBJ2-3
d_call: TRBD2
v_call: TRBV6-1
clone_size: -

cdr3_aa: CASSHTSESSYEQYF
cdr3_nt: TGTGCCAGTAGTCATACTAGCGAGAGCTCCTACGAGCAGTACTTC
j_call: TRBJ2-7
d_call: TRBD2
v_call: TRBV19
clone_size: medium-sized

cdr3_aa: CASSLGALQYF
cdr3_nt: TGTGCCAGCAGTTTAGGGGCTTTGCAGTACTTC
j_call: TRBJ2-7
d_call: -
v_call: TRBV27
clone_size: few

cdr3_aa: CASSEEEYTYNEQFF
cdr3_nt: TGTGCCAGCAGTGAAGAGGAATATACCTACAATGAGCAGTTCTTC
j_call: TRBJ2-1
d_call: -
v_call: TRBV6-1
clone_size: once

cdr3_aa: CASSLPPGRLDGRSSRTKNIQYF
cdr3_nt: TGTGCCAGCAGTCTGCCCCCAGGAAGGTTGGACGGGAGGTCTAGTAGGACCAAAAACATTCAGTACTTC
j_call: TRBJ2-4
d_call: TRBD2
v_call: TRBV6-2/TRBV6-3
clone_size: few

cdr3_aa: CSVEISQAPGYGYTF
cdr3_nt: TGCAGCGTTGAGATATCTCAGGCACCGGGTTATGGCTACACCTTC
j_call: TRBJ1-2
d_call: -
v_call: TRBV29-1
clone_size: -

cdr3_aa: CASSLVAETQYF
cdr3_nt: TGTGCCAGCAGCTTAGTTGCGGAGACCCAGTACTTC
j_call: TRBJ2-5
d_call: -
v_call: TRBV13
clone_size: few

cdr3_aa: CASSESSQAEQDNEQFF
cdr3_nt: TGTGCCAGCAGTGAAAGTAGCCAGGCTGAACAGGACAATGAGCAGTTCTTC
j_call: TRBJ2-1
d_call: -
v_call: TRBV6-4
clone_size: -

cdr3_aa: CASSLTTAEAFF
cdr3_nt: TGTGCCAGCAGTTTAACGACAGCTGAAGCTTTCTTT
j_call: TRBJ1-1
d_call: -
v_call: TRBV12-3/TRBV12-4
clone_size: -

cdr3_aa: CASSQSGTSGRNTGELFF
cdr3_nt: TGTGCCAGCTCACAGTCCGGGACTAGCGGGAGGAACACCGGGGAGCTGTTTTTT
j_call: TRBJ2-2
d_call: TRBD2
v_call: TRBV18
clone_size: -

cdr3_aa: CASSPGLYTDTQYF
cdr3_nt: TGTGCCAGTAGTCCGGGACTTTACACAGATACGCAGTATTTT
j_call: TRBJ2-3
d_call: -
v_call: TRBV19
clone_size: medium-sized

cdr3_aa: CASSPQGTGVEKLFF
cdr3_nt: TGTGCCAGTAGCCCTCAGGGGACAGGGGTGGAAAAACTGTTTTTT
j_call: TRBJ1-4
d_call: TRBD1
v_call: TRBV19
clone_size: -

cdr3_aa: CASSFLQERQETQYF
cdr3_nt: TGTGCCAGCAGTTTTCTACAGGAGAGGCAAGAGACCCAGTACTTC
j_call: TRBJ2-5
d_call: -
v_call: TRBV27
clone_size: -

cdr3_aa: CASSYKLWDEQYF
cdr3_nt: TGTGCCAGCAGTTATAAACTTTGGGACGAGCAGTACTTC
j_call: TRBJ2-7
d_call: -
v_call: TRBV6-5
clone_size: few

cdr3_aa: CASSEGDGTTLEQFF
cdr3_nt: TGTGCCAGCAGTGAAGGGGACGGGACAACACTCGAGCAGTTCTTC
j_call: TRBJ2-1
d_call: -
v_call: TRBV6-1
clone_size: few

cdr3_aa: CASSVNLLKQFF
cdr3_nt: TGTGCCAGCAGCGTTAATCTCCTCAAGCAGTTCTTC
j_call: TRBJ2-1
d_call: -
v_call: TRBV11-2
clone_size: -

cdr3_aa: CASSPSVIRVNTGELFF
cdr3_nt: TGTGCCAGCAGCCCCTCGGTGATCCGGGTTAACACCGGGGAGCTGTTTTTT
j_call: TRBJ2-2
d_call: -
v_call: TRBV6-5
clone_size: few

cdr3_aa: CSAKGSDGYTF
cdr3_nt: TGCAGCGCGAAAGGAAGTGATGGCTACACCTTC
j_call: TRBJ1-2
d_call: -
v_call: TRBV29-1
clone_size: medium-sized

cdr3_aa: CSAWQPEVAEAFF
cdr3_nt: TGCAGCGCCTGGCAGCCCGAAGTGGCTGAAGCTTTCTTT
j_call: TRBJ1-1
d_call: -
v_call: TRBV29-1
clone_size: few

cdr3_aa: CASSWTSEASEQYF
cdr3_nt: TGTGCCAGTAGTTGGACTAGCGAGGCGTCCGAGCAGTACTTC
j_call: TRBJ2-7
d_call: TRBD2
v_call: TRBV19
clone_size: few

cdr3_aa: CAISEVTRTSYNEQFF
cdr3_nt: TGTGCCATCAGTGAGGTGACGAGGACCTCCTACAATGAGCAGTTCTTC
j_call: TRBJ2-1
d_call: -
v_call: TRBV10-3
clone_size: -

cdr3_aa: CASSVTSGSNEQYF
cdr3_nt: TGTGCCAGCAGTGTGACTAGCGGGAGTAACGAGCAGTACTTC
j_call: TRBJ2-7
d_call: TRBD2
v_call: TRBV27
clone_size: few

cdr3_aa: CASSLATGSPGANVLTF
cdr3_nt: TGTGCCAGCAGCTTGGCTACAGGCTCTCCTGGGGCCAACGTCCTGACTTTC
j_call: TRBJ2-6
d_call: -
v_call: TRBV5-5
clone_size: few

cdr3_aa: CASSPGLRGNEQFF
cdr3_nt: TGTGCCAGCAGCCCTGGGCTTCGGGGGAATGAGCAGTTCTTC
j_call: TRBJ2-1
d_call: -
v_call: TRBV5-6
clone_size: -

cdr3_aa: CASSETRSYNEQFF
cdr3_nt: TGTGCCAGCAGCGAGACTAGATCCTACAATGAGCAGTTCTTC
j_call: TRBJ2-1
d_call: -
v_call: TRBV12-3/TRBV12-4
clone_size: -

cdr3_aa: CAISEPGRLAGDYTGELFF
cdr3_nt: TGTGCCATCAGTGAGCCCGGACGACTAGCGGGAGACTACACCGGGGAGCTGTTTTTT
j_call: TRBJ2-2
d_call: TRBD2
v_call: TRBV10-3
clone_size: -